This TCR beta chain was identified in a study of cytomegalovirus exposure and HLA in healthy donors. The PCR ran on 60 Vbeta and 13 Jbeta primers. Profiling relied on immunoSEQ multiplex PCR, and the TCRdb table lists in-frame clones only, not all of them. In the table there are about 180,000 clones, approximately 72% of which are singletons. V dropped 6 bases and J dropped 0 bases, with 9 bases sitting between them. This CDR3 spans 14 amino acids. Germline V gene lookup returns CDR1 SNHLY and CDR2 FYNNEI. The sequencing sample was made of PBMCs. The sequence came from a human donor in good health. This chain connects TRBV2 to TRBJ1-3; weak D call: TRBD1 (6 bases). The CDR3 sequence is CASRTGLSGNTIYF. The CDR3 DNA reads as TGTGCCAGCAGAACAGGGCTCTCTGGAAACACCATATATTTT.